This paragraph reports one T cell receptor beta chain. The antigen is not known. This entry is derived from a study of T-cell memory formation after mild COVID-19. General observations from the study: Memory from before infection featured some responding clones, which suggests cross-reactive memory joined. Unconfirmed was the SARS-CoV-2 specificity of second-wave clones that peaked on day 37. The study found balanced CD4/CD8 in clones contracting day 15 to 85 and a CD4+ lean in later expanders.

Trimming cost V 4 bases and J 4 bases; bases outside gene matches: 8. The CDR3 is 15 residues long. Germline V gene sequence: CDR1 SGHKS, CDR2 YYEKEE (reference sequence). Using constant-segment primers, 5'RACE produced TCR alpha and TCR beta cDNA libraries carrying sample barcodes and UMIs. TCRdb recomputed calls from the 5' RACE reads with MiXCR, one row per CDR3 protein. The data contain hundreds of thousands of distinct CDR3 sequences, about 20% of them seen just once; the ten biggest clones take up 7.5% to 9.5%. The chain carries TRBV5-5 and TRBJ2-5, with 9 bases identical to TRBD2. Sample: PBMCs or a T cell subset sorted from them (not recorded which). This sequence originates from an adult woman who had mild COVID-19 (a few samples of this study predate the infection). Cell type and time point are not known. The CDR3 DNA reads TGTGCCAGCAGCAGAGGGACTAGCCCCGCAGAGACCCAGTACTTC. Protein sequence: CASSRGTSPAETQYF.